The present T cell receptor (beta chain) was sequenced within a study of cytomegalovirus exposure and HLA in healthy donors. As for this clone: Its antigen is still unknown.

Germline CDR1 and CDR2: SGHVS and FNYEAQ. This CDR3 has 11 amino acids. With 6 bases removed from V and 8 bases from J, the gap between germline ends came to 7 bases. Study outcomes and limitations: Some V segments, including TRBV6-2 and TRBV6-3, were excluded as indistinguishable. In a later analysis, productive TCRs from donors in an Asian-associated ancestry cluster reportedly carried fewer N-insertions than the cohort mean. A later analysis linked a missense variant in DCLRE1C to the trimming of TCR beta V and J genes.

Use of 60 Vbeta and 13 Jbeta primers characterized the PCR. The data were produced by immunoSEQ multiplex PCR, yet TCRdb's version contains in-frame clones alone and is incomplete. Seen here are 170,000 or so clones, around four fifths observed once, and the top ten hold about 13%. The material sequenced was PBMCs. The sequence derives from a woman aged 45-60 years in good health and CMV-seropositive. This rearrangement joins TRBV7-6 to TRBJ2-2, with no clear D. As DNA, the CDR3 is TGTGCCAGCAGTTCTAGGGGGGAGCTGTTTTTT. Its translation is CASSSRGELFF.